This T cell receptor (beta chain) came from a study of T cell repertoires in cytomegalovirus infection. The wider study: Alongside well-studied HLA-B-restricted CMV epitopes, recently identified HLA-C-restricted CMV epitopes were also used. Shared public TCR beta signatures pointed to both CMV infection and a matching HLA type. Findings and caveats of the study: Carriers of CMV and the relevant HLA type were discriminated by public TCR beta frequency. Across the ex vivo response, the dominant clonotypes were HLA-C-restricted CMV-specific TCR beta clonotypes.

CDR3 length: 17 residues. V lost 6 bases, J lost 0 bases, and 15 bases lay in between. Looked up from germline, CDR1 is SGHTA and CDR2 is FQGNSA. Notes on this clonotype: Antigen specificity is unknown.

Via MiXCR, TCRdb re-called the reads, giving one row per CDR3 protein. The sample records roughly 500,000 distinct CDR3 sequences, roughly a third being singletons. The TCR was taken from a human donor in good health (CMV status not recorded). Some clones in this sample may be carry-over from other donors' samples. J is TRBJ1-6 and V is TRBV7-2; D is undetermined. The material was cultured PBMCs, obtained from culture after CMV antigen stimulation. The CDR3 region is CASSISPRSSYNSPLHF. In DNA, the CDR3 is TGTGCCAGCAGTATTAGCCCCCGGAGCTCCTATAATTCACCCCTCCACTTT.